The 25 T cell receptor beta chains below come from one sample, sequenced in a study of blood T cell repertoires in COVID-19. TCRdb's copy holds only in-frame clones and misses some; the assay was immunoSEQ multiplex PCR. This table has almost 70,000 clones, roughly 87% appearing once. The sequencing input was peripheral blood. The receptors were sampled from a woman between 50 and 59 years old with active COVID-19.

The chain combines TRBV6-1 with TRBJ1-2; no clear D gene. V was pared by 3 bases and J by 0 bases, with 11 bases between. CDR3 length: 15 amino acids. Germline V CDR1 and CDR2: MNHNS, SASEGT. CDR3 amino acids: CASSDPSVANYGYTF. CDR3 coding DNA: TGTGCCAGCAGTGACCCCAGCGTTGCTAACTATGGCTACACCTTC.

The V call is TRBV7-8, the J call TRBJ2-5, with TRBD2 matching over 7 bases. The CDR3 is 14 amino acids. The V gene's germline CDR1 is SGHVS and CDR2 FQNEAQ. Trimming took 5 bases from V and 5 from J; bases not matched to a gene: 8. CDR3 sequence: CASSAPSGWETQYF. The DNA for the CDR3 is TGTGCCAGCAGCGCGCCTAGCGGTTGGGAGACCCAGTACTTC.

V and J are TRBV5-1 and TRBJ2-5; unclear D gene. The CDR3 totals 14 residues. The V end lost 5 bases, the J end lost 1 base, and 12 bases lay between the germline ends. The V gene's germline CDR1 is SGHRS and CDR2 YFSETQ. The CDR3 DNA reads TGCGCCAGCAGTTCTCTGGGCAGCCAAGAGACCCAGTACTTC. Residues: CASSSLGSQETQYF.

V gene TRBV14 combines with J gene TRBJ2-1, with 10 bases that match TRBD2. Per the germline V gene, CDR1 is SGHDN and CDR2 is FVKESK. V was pared by 4 bases and J by 0 bases, with 15 bases of the junction left unmatched. The CDR3 runs to 20 residues. CDR3 DNA sequence: TGTGCCAGCAGCCCCCTCCTGGGACTAGCGAGAGGGGGCTCCTACAATGAGCAGTTCTTC. As protein: CASSPLLGLARGGSYNEQFF. Full variable domain (missing parts from reference TRBV14 and TRBJ2-1): EAGVTQFPSHSVIEKGQTVTLRCDPISGHDNLYWYRRVMGKEIKFLLHFVKESKQDESGMPNNRFLAERTGGTYSTLKVQPAELEDSGVYFCASSPLLGLARGGSYNEQFFGPGTRLTVL.

The rearrangement joins TRBV10-3 to TRBJ2-3; 9 nucleotides line up with TRBD2. Germline trimming cut 10 bases from V and 2 bases from J; bases unmatched to any gene: 13. The CDR3 runs to 16 residues. Germline V CDR1 and CDR2: ENHRY, SYGVKD. CDR3 loop: CASHSSVAGDTDTQYF. The CDR3 region has the DNA TGTGCCAGCCATAGCTCGGTAGCGGGAGACACAGATACGCAGTATTTT.

This clone was counted only a few times. J is TRBJ2-2 and V is TRBV25-1; D possibly corresponds to TRBD1 (6 bases). The CDR3 length is 16 residues. V lost 5 bases, J lost 0 bases, and 13 bases lay in between. Germline lookup yields CDR1 MGHDK and CDR2 SYGVNS. For the CDR3, the DNA is TGTGCCAGCAGTTTCCTTAGGGGGACGAACACCGGGGAGCTGTTTTTT. Its protein product is CASSFLRGTNTGELFF.

This clone was detected once. CDR3 region: CASRKTGGYEQYF. For the CDR3, the DNA is TGTGCCAGCAGGAAGACAGGCGGGTACGAGCAGTACTTC. This rearrangement joins TRBV6-5 to TRBJ2-7; tentative D call: TRBD1 (6 bases). This CDR3 contains 13 residues. From germline, CDR1 is MNHEY and CDR2 SVGAGI. V shed 6 bases and J shed 4 bases, with 13 bases lying between them.

Worth noting for this clone: The same CDR3 also results from other DNA sequences found in this sample. The V and J genes are TRBV2 and TRBJ2-5; 8 bases map to TRBD1. Germline V gene lookup returns CDR1 SNHLY and CDR2 FYNNEI. With V trimmed by 4 bases and J by 4 bases, 2 bases remained unmatched. This CDR3 comprises 13 residues. The CDR3 sequence is CASSGTGGETQYF. The CDR3 DNA is TGTGCCAGCAGTGGAACAGGGGGAGAGACCCAGTACTTC.

V usage is TRBV10-3 and J usage is TRBJ1-3, with D tentatively TRBD1 (5 bases). This CDR3 comprises 14 residues. V dropped 9 bases and J dropped 2 bases, with 14 bases sitting between them. CDR1 and CDR2 (germline): ENHRY, SYGVKD. CDR3 protein: CAMGQGSPGNTIYF. The DNA of the CDR3 is TGTGCCATGGGCCAGGGCTCCCCTGGAAACACCATATATTTT.

This clone was recorded only once. The rearrangement uses TRBV7-8 and TRBJ2-1; tentatively, D is TRBD1 (6 bases). The CDR3 extends over 16 amino acids. The germline V gene has CDR1 SGHVS and CDR2 FQNEAQ. Trimming shortened V by 2 bases and J by 2 bases, and 13 bases separated the two germline ends. As DNA, the CDR3 is TGTGCCAGCAGCTTAACTCGTCAGGGGACCTACAATGAGCAGTTCTTC. This codes for CASSLTRQGTYNEQFF.

This sequence joins TRBV29-1 and TRBJ1-1; 10 nucleotides line up with TRBD1. The CDR3 runs 14 residues. Germline assignment: CDR1 SQVTM and CDR2 ANQGSEA. V trimming: 6 bases; J trimming: 8 bases; junction bases outside the gene matches: 12. DNA of the CDR3: TGCAGCGTCGCACGAGGGACAGGGGCGATGGAAGCTTTCTTT. Translated: CSVARGTGAMEAFF. Together with reference TRBV29-1 and TRBJ1-1, the CDR3 gives the full variable domain: SAVISQKPSRDICQRGTSLTIQCQVDSQVTMMFWYRQQPGQSLTLIATANQGSEATYESGFVIDKFPISRPNLTFSTLTVSNMSPEDSSIYLCSVARGTGAMEAFFGQGTRLTVV.

The genes are TRBV28 and TRBJ1-3; 9 nucleotides align to TRBD1. The V segment lost 4 bases and the J segment 2 bases; nucleotides outside the gene matches: 3. The CDR3 consists of 15 residues. Germline V lookup: CDR1 MDHEN, CDR2 SYDVKM. The CDR3 spells CASSSTGGAGNTIYF. The CDR3 bases are TGTGCCAGCAGTTCTACAGGGGGCGCTGGAAACACCATATATTTT.

The gene calls are TRBV27 and TRBJ2-7, with 8 bases matching TRBD1. V lost 6 bases and J lost 6; bases outside the gene matches: 13. This CDR3 has 15 residues. The V gene's germline CDR1 is MNHEY and CDR2 SMNVEV (reference sequence). CDR3 bases: TGTGCCAGCAGCGGACTAAGGGACAGGACCACCGAGCAGTACTTC. The encoded protein is CASSGLRDRTTEQYF.

This chain connects TRBV29-1 to TRBJ2-1; 10 nucleotides align to TRBD2. Germline CDR1 and CDR2: SQVTM and ANQGSEA. The CDR3 consists of 10 residues. The junction had 6 bases not matched to a gene; V was cut back by 6 bases and J by 16 bases. The CDR3 reads CSVEGTSVFF. DNA of the CDR3: TGCAGCGTCGAGGGGACTAGCGTTTTCTTC.

The V call is TRBV7-9, the J call TRBJ2-1; 7 bases fit TRBD1. The germline CDR1 and CDR2 sequences are SEHNR and FQNEAQ (reference sequence). This CDR3 comprises 13 residues. J lost 8 bases, V lost 5 bases, and 6 bases had no gene match. The CDR3 DNA is TGTGCCAGCAGCCGCAAAGGGGGCCATGAGCAGTTCTTC. Amino acid sequence: CASSRKGGHEQFF.

The rearrangement links TRBV27 to TRBJ2-5, with D perhaps TRBD1 (6 bases). This CDR3 contains 16 residues. Trimming shortened V by 1 base and J by 2 bases, and 14 bases separated the two germline ends. Germline CDR1 and CDR2: MNHEY and SMNVEV (reference sequence). CDR3 in DNA: TGTGCCAGCAGTTTATTCGGGGAAGGGGGACAAGAGACCCAGTACTTC. Translated, it gives CASSLFGEGGQETQYF.

The V and J genes are TRBV7-2 and TRBJ2-1, with 9 bases aligning to TRBD2. Germline V gives CDR1 SGHTA, CDR2 FQGNSA. This CDR3 contains 17 residues. The junction had 7 bases not matched to a gene; V was cut back by 1 base and J by 3 bases. As DNA, the CDR3 is TGTGCCAGCAGCTTAGGGGGCGGGAGGGCACGCTACAATGAGCAGTTCTTC. Its protein product is CASSLGGGRARYNEQFF.

The CDR3: CASSLTRERGGELFF. The CDR3 nucleotides are TGTGCCAGCAGCCTTACAAGGGAGAGAGGCGGGGAGCTGTTTTTT. This rearrangement joins TRBV7-3 to TRBJ2-2; TRBD2 is a possible D gene (5 bases). CDR1 is SGHTA and CDR2 is FQGTGA in the germline V gene. The CDR3 covers 15 residues. V was cut by 5 bases and J by 7 bases, with 17 bases left in between.

The V gene is TRBV5-6, the J gene TRBJ1-2; D may be TRBD1 (6 bases). The CDR3 length is 14 residues. Trimming left V 3 bases short and J 4 bases short, with 13 bases between. Germline CDR1 SGHDT, CDR2 YYEEEE. For the CDR3, the DNA is TGTGCCAGCAGCTGGGGGCAGGGGAGCTATGGCTACACCTTC. Its protein product is CASSWGQGSYGYTF.

Written as DNA, the CDR3 is TGTGCCAGCAGCATCGGACTGAGTGACTACGAGCAGTACTTC. It specifies CASSIGLSDYEQYF. This rearrangement joins TRBV27 to TRBJ2-7, with D maybe TRBD2 (5 bases). The CDR3 extends over 14 amino acids. Germline V lookup: CDR1 MNHEY, CDR2 SMNVEV (reference sequence). The V and J ends lost 6 bases and 3 bases respectively, with 15 bases between them.

The V gene is TRBV15, the J gene TRBJ2-3; TRBD2 aligns across 13 bases. The germline gives CDR1 LNHNV, CDR2 YYDKDF (reference sequence). CDR3 length: 16 residues. V trimming: 3 bases; J trimming: 9 bases; junction bases outside the gene matches: 9. The CDR3 DNA reads TGTGCCACCAGCAGTTTCTGGACTAGCGGGAGTGGCACGCAGTATTTT. This codes for CATSSFWTSGSGTQYF.

This chain links TRBV20-1 with TRBJ2-7; a weak D match, TRBD1 (5 bases). CDR3 length: 11 amino acids. V shed 3 bases and J shed 6 bases, with 9 bases lying between them. CDR1 and CDR2 (germline): DFQATT, SNEGSKA (reference sequence). The CDR3 bases are TGCAGTGCTAGGGGGCTTCGCGAGCAGTACTTC. Translating it yields CSARGLREQYF.

This sequence joins TRBV3-1 (or the pseudogene TRBV3-2) and TRBJ2-6; possibly TRBD2 for D (5 bases). CDR1 is LGHDT, CDR2 YNNKEL, per germline (reference sequence). The germline V and J ends were trimmed by 3 bases and 0 bases, with 12 bases remaining between them. CDR3 length: 17 amino acids. As DNA, the CDR3 is TGTGCCAGCAGCCATCGGTGGAGGCACTCTGGGGCCAACGTCCTGACTTTC. Its protein is CASSHRWRHSGANVLTF.

The rearrangement joins TRBV2 to TRBJ2-7, with D unclear. Trimming shortened V by 2 bases and J by 5 bases, and 7 bases separated the two germline ends. This CDR3 spans 12 amino acids. Germline V gene lookup returns CDR1 SNHLY and CDR2 FYNNEI. The CDR3 DNA sequence: TGTGCCAGCAGTGAAACTCGTGACGAGCAGTACTTC. Protein: CASSETRDEQYF.

This clone was recorded only once. J is TRBJ1-6 and V is TRBV2; D unresolved. This CDR3 is built from 17 residues. Germline V gives CDR1 SNHLY, CDR2 FYNNEI. V dropped 3 bases and J dropped 0 bases, with 12 bases sitting between them. The CDR3 sequence: CASSESGKYSYNSPLHF. The CDR3 DNA is TGTGCCAGCAGTGAGAGCGGGAAGTACTCCTATAATTCACCCCTCCACTTT.